This record concerns one TCR beta chain sequence. This sample is drawn from a study of blood T cell repertoires in COVID-19. About the research overall: Material from acute and convalescent COVID-19 was sourced from the United States, Italy and Spain. PBMCs, B-cell-depleted T cells, or T cells provided the cDNA or gDNA that made up the material.

Only in-frame clones appear in the TCRdb table, and some are missing; sequencing was by immunoSEQ multiplex PCR. The sample contains around 160,000 clones, roughly 84% of which appear only once. The specimen sequenced was peripheral blood. This TCR was sampled from a human donor in a cohort sampled during active COVID-19.

The CDR3 DNA reads as TGTGCCAGCAGCGTACGAGACAGGGATGGAAACACCATATATTTT. Its translation: CASSVRDRDGNTIYF. The chain combines TRBV9 with TRBJ1-3, with 7 bases lining up with TRBD1. The CDR3 is 15 residues long. In germline, CDR1 is SGDLS, CDR2 YYNGEE. V lost 1 base and J lost 3; bases outside the gene matches: 4.